These 12 T cell receptor beta chains share one sample of origin, sequenced in a study of cytomegalovirus exposure and HLA in healthy donors. The PCR ran on 60 Vbeta and 13 Jbeta primers. Assay: immunoSEQ multiplex PCR; the TCRdb copy retains only in-frame clones and omits some. The sample has roughly 100,000 clones; around 76% are singletons. The specimen was PBMCs. The receptors here all came from a man between 35 and 55 years old in good health and CMV-seropositive.

V and J are TRBV11-3 and TRBJ2-2, with 13 bases fitting TRBD2. This CDR3 spans 17 amino acids. Germline V gene lookup returns CDR1 SGHNT and CDR2 YENEEA. The ends lost 5 bases at V and 4 bases at J; junction bases unmatched: 7. Here the CDR3 reads CASSQDGLAGVTGELFF. For the CDR3, the DNA is TGTGCCAGCAGCCAAGACGGACTAGCGGGAGTCACCGGGGAGCTGTTTTTT.

The chain joins TRBV6-5 to TRBJ1-3; no clear D. CDR3 length equals 13 residues. The V gene lost 6 bases and the J gene lost 0 bases, with 6 bases spanning the gap. The germline V gene has CDR1 MNHEY and CDR2 SVGAGI. DNA of the CDR3: TGTGCCAGCAGGCCCAGCTCTGGAAACACCATATATTTT. Its protein product is CASRPSSGNTIYF.

This clone was recorded a few times. This chain joins TRBV28 and TRBJ1-2; no reliable D call. The CDR3 consists of 13 residues. V was shortened by 6 bases and J by 6 bases, with 14 bases between the two germline ends. Per germline, CDR1 MDHEN and CDR2 SYDVKM. CDR3 nucleotides: TGTGCCAGCAGCCTTAGACTCAAGGATGGCTACACCTTC. This gives the protein CASSLRLKDGYTF.

The chain is built from TRBV5-1 and TRBJ1-2, with TRBD1 matching over 9 bases. With V trimmed by 4 bases and J by 4 bases, 11 bases remained unmatched. The CDR3 runs 16 residues. Looked up from germline, CDR1 is SGHRS and CDR2 is YFSETQ. This CDR3 is CASSHGTGRESYGYTF. As DNA, the CDR3 is TGCGCCAGCAGCCACGGGACAGGGAGGGAGAGCTATGGCTACACCTTC.

The V call is TRBV7-9, the J call TRBJ2-7, with 7 bases fitting TRBD1. The CDR3 has 13 residues. V lost 5 bases, J lost 5 bases, and 6 bases stayed unmatched. Germline lookup yields CDR1 SEHNR and CDR2 FQNEAQ (reference sequence). The CDR3 DNA reads TGTGCCAGCAGCCGACAGGGAAGGAACGAGCAGTACTTC. Encoded protein: CASSRQGRNEQYF.

V usage is TRBV4-3 and J usage is TRBJ2-7, with D tentatively TRBD1 (6 bases). V was cut by 0 bases and J by 5 bases, with 11 bases left in between. The CDR3 covers 14 residues. Germline loops: CDR1 LGHNA, CDR2 YSLEER. The CDR3 bases are TGCGCCAGCAGCCAAGAGACCAGGGGACACGAGCAGTACTTC. The encoded protein is CASSQETRGHEQYF.

The count of this clone is one. This chain joins TRBV11-2 and TRBJ1-5; TRBD1 is a possible D gene (5 bases). The CDR3 covers 16 residues. V was clipped by 1 base and J by 0 bases, with 10 bases between them. Germline CDR1 is SGHAT and CDR2 is FQNNGV. The CDR3 region has the DNA TGTGCCAGCAGCTTAGGAGGGACTATTAGCAATCAGCCCCAGCATTTT. It specifies CASSLGGTISNQPQHF.

The CDR3 is CASSESGVASTDTQYF. CDR3 bases: TGTGCCAGCAGTGAATCGGGGGTGGCTAGCACAGATACGCAGTATTTT. The J gene is TRBJ2-3, the V gene TRBV6-1, with D possibly being TRBD2 (6 bases). Germline CDR1 and CDR2: MNHNS and SASEGT. The CDR3 covers 16 residues. Trimming left V 2 bases short and J 0 bases short, with 12 bases between.

The chain couples TRBV7-2 to TRBJ2-2, with D unresolved. The CDR3 sequence is 12 residues long. In germline, CDR1 is SGHTA, CDR2 FQGNSA. Trimming removed 2 bases at V and 7 bases at J, with 5 bases between. The CDR3 is CASSLRVGELFF. The CDR3, as DNA: TGTGCCAGCAGCTTACGCGTCGGGGAGCTGTTTTTT.

In this sample, this clone turned up a few times. The J gene is TRBJ2-7, the V gene TRBV5-1; 8 positions agree with TRBD1. CDR1 is SGHRS and CDR2 is YFSETQ in the germline V gene. Germline trimming cut 0 bases from V and 7 bases from J; bases unmatched to any gene: 9. The CDR3 spans 15 residues. The DNA for the CDR3 is TGCGCCAGCAGCTTGGGGGCTCGACAGGGGAAAGAGCAGTACTTC. This codes for CASSLGARQGKEQYF.

Only one count was recorded for this clone. The rearrangement joins TRBV2 to TRBJ2-1; D gene ambiguous. Germline V CDR1 and CDR2: SNHLY, FYNNEI. The CDR3 spans 14 residues. V lost 6 bases, J lost 11 bases, and 20 bases lay in between. The CDR3 coding sequence is TGTGCCAGCAGAACAGCCACGGCCAGAGTTAAGCAGTTCTTC. Residues: CASRTATARVKQFF. Variable domain in full (rest from reference TRBV2 and TRBJ2-1): EPEVTQTPSHQVTQMGQEVILRCVPISNHLYFYWYRQILGQKVEFLVSFYNNEISEKSEIFDDQFSVERPDGSNFTLKIRSTKLEDSAMYFCASRTATARVKQFFGPGTRLTVL.

This sequence joins TRBV7-2 and TRBJ2-7; 11 positions agree with TRBD2. Germline CDR1 and CDR2: SGHTA and FQGNSA. Unmatched junction bases numbered 11, after V lost 4 bases and J lost 9 bases. The CDR3 totals 15 residues. This CDR3 is CASSSGLAGPGAQYF. CDR3 nucleotides: TGTGCCAGCAGCTCCGGACTAGCGGGCCCTGGCGCGCAGTACTTC. The full variable domain, in which reference TRBV7-2 and TRBJ2-7 provide the parts outside the CDR3, is GAGVSQSPSNKVTEKGKDVELRCDPISGHTALYWYRQSLGQGLEFLIYFQGNSAPDKSGLPSDRFSAERTGGSVSTLTIQRTQQEDSAVYLCASSSGLAGPGAQYFGPGTRLTVT.